The clone carrying this T cell receptor beta chain was picked up a small number of times. The antigen is not known. The germline V gene has CDR1 SGHTA and CDR2 FQGNSA. CDR3 size: 14 residues. The trim removed 5 bases at V and 13 bases at J, leaving 8 bases unmatched. The single heparinised draw taken from each donor contained about 120 mL of blood on average. The authors sorted CD4+ naive, central memory, regulatory and stem cell-like memory cells via CD45RO/CCR7/CD25/CD127/CD95/CD27. As every portion of the isolated RNA was reverse transcribed, the sequencing read expressed TCRB transcripts. This table comes from immunoSEQ multiplex PCR, and its TCRdb copy is limited to in-frame clones, with some not included. The data contain about 220,000 clones, 11% of them singletons. The sample belongs to a study of beta chain features in type 1 diabetes. Study-level points and caveats: There was a moderate but significant shortening of TCRB CDR3s in all four CD4+ subsets of Type 1 diabetes patients. High TCR expression in some cells could lead to their over-representation in cDNA sequencing.

The TCR sequence derives from a man aged 18 to 35 in good health. The genes are TRBV7-2 and TRBJ2-4; the match to TRBD2 covers 13 bases. The sequenced sample consisted of central memory CD4+ T cells from blood. For the CDR3, the DNA is TGTGCCAGCAGCCGACTAGCGGGAGGTACCCCACAGTACTTC. Protein product: CASSRLAGGTPQYF.